This T cell receptor beta chain came from a study of cytomegalovirus exposure and HLA in healthy donors. Study-level points and caveats: An analysis was carried out at a later point. It showed that HLA-associated TCR beta chains were more clonally expanded than equally common non-associated chains. Cytomegalovirus status, reportedly, was diagnosed with high specificity and sensitivity by the classifier.

Turning to this clone: Its antigen is not known.

Trimming took off 2 bases at V and 7 bases at J, with 11 bases between the two ends. The germline gives CDR1 LNHDA, CDR2 SQIVND (reference sequence). CDR3 length: 13 residues. The PCR made use of 60 Vbeta and 13 Jbeta primers. Clones were read by immunoSEQ multiplex PCR, and TCRdb kept only the in-frame ones, dropping some. The sample contains hundreds of thousands of clones, 65% to 75% of which appear only once. The material sequenced was PBMCs. The source is a woman in her 30s in good health and CMV-seronegative. The chain couples TRBV19 to TRBJ1-1; D ambiguous. The CDR3 DNA reads TGTGCCAGTAGTATAAGCGGTGGCGATGAAGCTTTCTTT. This translates into CASSISGGDEAFF.